The present entry profiles one T cell receptor (beta chain) with its context. The sample belongs to a study of T cell responses to AZD1222 COVID-19 vaccine. Method: immunoSEQ multiplex PCR; TCRdb's copy keeps in-frame clones and lacks some. The repertoire holds more than 110,000 clones, with approximately 91% as singletons. The length of the CDR3 is 17 residues. V shed 3 bases and J 4 bases; nucleotides not matched to a gene: 8. Germline CDR1 reads SNHLY; CDR2 reads FYNNEI. The gene calls are TRBV2 and TRBJ2-2, with 10 bases identical to TRBD2. This sample comprised peripheral blood, obtained on day 0 of AZD1222 vaccination. The clonotype originates from an adult in good health. The CDR3 is CASSERGTSDPTGELFF. CDR3 sequence (DNA): TGTGCCAGCAGTGAGCGCGGGACTAGCGATCCCACCGGGGAGCTGTTTTTT.